This is a list of T cell receptor beta chains from one sample in a study of shared clonotypes between healthy human individuals. Measured with immunoSEQ multiplex PCR; TCRdb has only the in-frame clones, and not every one. The table has around 2.1 million clones, almost 96% seen once; the top ten hold roughly 0.13%. Sequencing was carried out using naive CD4+ T cells sorted from blood. The receptors here all came from a man between 18 and 29 years old in good health. Both conserved end residues are part of each CDR3. A D gene is named only where the DNA matches it firmly.

13	TRBJ1-5	TRBV30	-	CAWSGGVNQPQHF
18	TRBJ1-5	TRBV10-1	TRBD1	CASSRGQGLGKCNQPQHF
12	TRBJ2-7	TRBV10-3	-	CAISALSDEQYF
13	TRBJ1-1	TRBV21-1	-	CASRELRNTEAFF
15	TRBJ1-2	TRBV5-4	-	CASSLGGLSLNGYTF
13	TRBJ2-2	TRBV9	-	CASSVEGDGELFF
15	TRBJ2-7	TRBV6-1	TRBD2	CASRPSGTPSYEQYF
15	TRBJ2-2	TRBV6-5	-	CASSYRGRNTGELFF
15	TRBJ1-2	TRBV7-2	-	CASSPSGTSSNGYTF
13	TRBJ2-7	TRBV11-3	TRBD1	CASSPGQPYEQYF
16	TRBJ1-4	TRBV4-1	TRBD1	CASIPRPGTGYEKLFF
14	TRBJ2-1	TRBV5-1	-	CASSLATSGDEQFF
13	TRBJ2-7	TRBV6-1	TRBD1	CASPGQGDLEQYF